The 12 T cell receptor beta chains below come from one sample, sequenced in a study of blood T cell repertoires in COVID-19. TCRdb's table, derived via immunoSEQ multiplex PCR, lists solely in-frame clones and lacks some. This table has some 57,000 clones, approximately 92% appearing once. Source material: peripheral blood. The receptors shown here come from a man over 45 with active COVID-19.

V is TRBV11-3 and J is TRBJ2-2, with D possibly being TRBD2 (5 bases). The V end lost 1 base, the J end lost 5 bases, and 14 bases lay between the germline ends. The germline V gene encodes CDR1 SGHNT and CDR2 YENEEA. The CDR3 is made up of 16 amino acids. CDR3 nucleotides: TGTGCCAGCAGCTTAGGGGCATTGTCGGGGACCGGGGAGCTGTTTTTT. As protein: CASSLGALSGTGELFF.

V is TRBV4-1 and J is TRBJ2-7, with D perhaps matching TRBD2 (6 bases). The CDR3 length is 15 residues. Germline lookup yields CDR1 MGHRA and CDR2 YSYEKL. V lost 1 base, J lost 1 base, and 11 bases lay in between. The CDR3 nucleotides are TGCGCCAGCAGCCAAGGACCGGGGGAATCCTACGAGCAGTACTTC. Protein product: CASSQGPGESYEQYF.

DNA of the CDR3: TGTGCCGGAGGAGGGTCCGGGGAGCTGTTTTTT. Amino acids: CAGGGSGELFF. The chain is built from TRBV2 and TRBJ2-2, with D possibly TRBD2 on 6 matching bases. Trimming shortened V by 11 bases and J by 6 bases, and 10 bases separated the two germline ends. This CDR3 contains 11 residues. The germline CDR1 and CDR2 sequences are SNHLY and FYNNEI. Full variable domain (missing parts from reference TRBV2 and TRBJ2-2): EPEVTQTPSHQVTQMGQEVILRCVPISNHLYFYWYRQILGQKVEFLVSFYNNEISEKSEIFDDQFSVERPDGSNFTLKIRSTKLEDSAMYFCAGGGSGELFFGEGSRLTVL.

The chain has TRBV5-6 and TRBJ2-1; 10 positions agree with TRBD1. Germline CDR1 is SGHDT and CDR2 is YYEEEE. Losses at the gene ends were 2 bases for V and 6 bases for J; bases not matched to a gene: 5. The CDR3 sequence is 15 residues long. Written as DNA, the CDR3 is TGTGCCAGCAGCTTTGGGGACAGGGGCGCCAATGAGCAGTTCTTC. Translated, it gives CASSFGDRGANEQFF.

The gene calls are TRBV10-3 and TRBJ1-2, with D hard to call. CDR3 length: 12 amino acids. Looked up from germline, CDR1 is ENHRY and CDR2 is SYGVKD. Trimming shortened V by 2 bases and J by 7 bases, and 8 bases separated the two germline ends. Here the CDR3 DNA reads TGTGCCATCAGTGAGGACTGGATTGGCTACACCTTC. Translation gives CAISEDWIGYTF.

V usage is TRBV28 and J usage is TRBJ1-2; TRBD1 matches at 8 bases. Germline V gene sequence: CDR1 MDHEN, CDR2 SYDVKM. V lost 2 bases, J lost 5 bases, and 4 bases stayed unmatched. The CDR3 sequence is 14 residues long. For the CDR3, the DNA is TGTGCCAGCAGTTTAATAGGACAGGGATATGGCTACACCTTC. It translates to CASSLIGQGYGYTF.

The genes are TRBV4-2 and TRBJ1-5, with 8 bases aligning to TRBD1. The CDR3 extends over 14 amino acids. The V segment lost 6 bases and the J segment 6 bases; nucleotides outside the gene matches: 7. CDR1 and CDR2 (germline): LGHNA, YNFKEQ. The CDR3 loop is CASSSQGDTQPQHF. In DNA form, the CDR3 reads TGTGCCAGCAGTTCACAGGGGGACACTCAGCCCCAGCATTTT.

This clone was observed once. This chain links TRBV7-9 with TRBJ2-5, with D possibly being TRBD1 (6 bases). V lost 1 base to trimming and J lost 7 bases, with 16 bases between them. Per the germline V gene, CDR1 is SEHNR and CDR2 is FQNEAQ (reference sequence). This CDR3 spans 15 amino acids. Written as DNA, the CDR3 is TGTGCCAGCAGCTTAGTGGGGACACCAAACCCGACCCAGTACTTC. Protein: CASSLVGTPNPTQYF.

This chain uses TRBV18 with TRBJ1-1, with D possibly TRBD1 on 6 matching bases. This CDR3 is 13 amino acids long. Germline loops: CDR1 KGHSH, CDR2 LQKENI. V dropped 8 bases and J dropped 3 bases, with 13 bases sitting between them. CDR3 DNA: TGTGCCAGCCAGGGGACGGTCCACACTGAAGCTTTCTTT. It is translated as CASQGTVHTEAFF.

The count of this clone is one. CDR3 in DNA: TGCGCCAGCAGCGATAGCGGGGGGGAACAAGAGACCCAGTACTTC. It is translated as CASSDSGGEQETQYF. The chain links TRBV4-3 to TRBJ2-5, with 11 positions matching TRBD2. The CDR3 contains 15 residues. CDR1 and CDR2 (germline): LGHNA, YSLEER. Germline trimming cut 5 bases from V and 2 bases from J; bases unmatched to any gene: 4.

The rearrangement links TRBV11-2 to TRBJ2-2; TRBD1 might be the D (6 bases). V lost 5 bases to trimming and J lost 0 bases, with 16 bases between them. This CDR3 has 17 residues. Germline CDR1 and CDR2: SGHAT and FQNNGV. This chain's CDR3 is CASSRNGQNANTGELFF. For the CDR3, the DNA is TGTGCCAGCAGCCGAAACGGACAGAACGCGAACACCGGGGAGCTGTTTTTT. Drawing the rest from reference TRBV11-2 and TRBJ2-2, the complete variable domain is EAGVAQSPRYKIIEKRQSVAFWCNPISGHATLYWYQQILGQGPKLLIQFQNNGVVDDSQLPKDRFSAERLKGVDSTLKIQPAKLEDSAVYLCASSRNGQNANTGELFFGEGSRLTVL.

The chain recombines TRBV28 with TRBJ1-5, with 9 bases identical to TRBD1. CDR1 and CDR2 from the germline V gene are MDHEN and SYDVKM. The CDR3 sequence is 19 residues long. V was clipped by 6 bases and J by 3 bases; unmatched bases: 18. CDR3 nucleotides: TGTGCCAGCAGCCTGGCCGGGACAGGGCTATTCACGGCCAATCAGCCCCAGCATTTT. Translating it yields CASSLAGTGLFTANQPQHF. Full variable domain (remainder filled in from reference TRBV28 and TRBJ1-5): DVKVTQSSRYLVKRTGEKVFLECVQDMDHENMFWYRQDPGLGLRLIYFSYDVKMKEKGDIPEGYSVSREKKERFSLILESASTNQTSMYLCASSLAGTGLFTANQPQHFGDGTRLSIL.